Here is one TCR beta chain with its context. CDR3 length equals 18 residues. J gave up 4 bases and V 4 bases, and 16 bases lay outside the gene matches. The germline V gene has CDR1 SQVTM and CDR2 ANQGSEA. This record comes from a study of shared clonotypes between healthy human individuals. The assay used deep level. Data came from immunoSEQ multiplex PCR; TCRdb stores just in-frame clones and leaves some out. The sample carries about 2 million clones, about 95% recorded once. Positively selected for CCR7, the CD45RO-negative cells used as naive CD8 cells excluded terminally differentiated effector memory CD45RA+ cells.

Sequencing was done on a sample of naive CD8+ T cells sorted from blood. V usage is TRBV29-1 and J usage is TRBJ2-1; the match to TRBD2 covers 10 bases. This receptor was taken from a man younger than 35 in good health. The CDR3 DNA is TGCAGCGTTGCCGGGAGGGCCTGGACTAGCGGATTATACAATGAGCAGTTCTTC. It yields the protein CSVAGRAWTSGLYNEQFF.